A single sample is the source of the 11 T cell receptor beta chains below, sequenced in a study of blood T cell repertoires in COVID-19. The protocol was immunoSEQ multiplex PCR, while the TCRdb copy is restricted to in-frame clones and leaves out a portion. This sample carries 110,000 or so clones, about 84% of them seen once, and the ten largest clones take approximately 1.5%. The sample comprised peripheral blood. All receptors come from a man aged 50 to 59 with acute or convalescent COVID-19.

This sequence joins TRBV5-6 and TRBJ2-1; no definite D call. V was clipped by 4 bases and J by 1 base, with 3 bases between them. The CDR3 contains 12 residues. Germline loops: CDR1 SGHDT, CDR2 YYEEEE. As DNA, the CDR3 is TGTGCCAGCAGCCCTTCCTACAATGAGCAGTTCTTC. This encodes CASSPSYNEQFF.

This chain links TRBV5-1 with TRBJ1-2; 9 nucleotides align to TRBD1. The CDR3 runs 14 residues. Germline-derived CDR1 and CDR2 are SGHRS and YFSETQ. With V trimmed by 0 bases and J by 6 bases, 3 bases remained unmatched. CDR3 amino acids: CASSLDRGQDGYTF. CDR3 DNA sequence: TGCGCCAGCAGCTTGGACAGGGGGCAGGATGGCTACACCTTC. Variable domain in full (rest from reference TRBV5-1 and TRBJ1-2): KAGVTQTPRYLIKTRGQQVTLSCSPISGHRSVSWYQQTPGQGLQFLFEYFSETQRNKGNFPGRFSGRQFSNSRSEMNVSTLELGDSALYLCASSLDRGQDGYTFGSGTRLTVV.

This sequence joins TRBV6-4 and TRBJ2-2, with D tentatively TRBD2 (5 bases). The V end lost 5 bases, the J end lost 2 bases, and 12 bases lay between the germline ends. Germline V lookup: CDR1 MRHNA, CDR2 SNTAGT. The CDR3 contains 15 residues. CDR3 sequence (DNA): TGTGCCAGCAGTTCGGACGGGATCAACACCGGGGAGCTGTTTTTT. Translated: CASSSDGINTGELFF.

The gene calls are TRBV11-2 and TRBJ1-2; possible D gene TRBD1, 5 bases. This CDR3 contains 15 residues. Trimming took 5 bases from V and 2 from J, leaving 15 bases between them. Germline V gives CDR1 SGHAT, CDR2 FQNNGV. Written as DNA, the CDR3 is TGTGCCAGCAGCCTCTATGCAGGGTGGAACTATGGCTACACCTTC. Translating gives CASSLYAGWNYGYTF.

J is TRBJ2-2 and V is TRBV14; D is perhaps TRBD1 (5 bases). V was clipped by 5 bases and J by 1 base, with 5 bases between them. Per the germline V gene, CDR1 is SGHDN and CDR2 is FVKESK. This CDR3 contains 13 residues. CDR3 sequence: CASSRGNTGELFF. CDR3 nucleotides: TGTGCCAGCAGCAGGGGGAACACCGGGGAGCTGTTTTTT.

This chain connects TRBV4-2 to TRBJ1-3; D call uncertain. The CDR3 is 13 residues long. V lost 0 bases, J lost 4 bases, and 4 bases lay in between. CDR1 is LGHNA, CDR2 YNFKEQ, per germline. The CDR3 spells CASSQEEGNTIYF. CDR3 nucleotides: TGTGCCAGCAGCCAAGAGGAGGGAAACACCATATATTTT.

V is TRBV6-5 and J is TRBJ2-2; a weak D match, TRBD1 (5 bases). In germline, CDR1 is MNHEY, CDR2 SVGAGI. Trimming left V 2 bases short and J 1 base short, with 11 bases between. This CDR3 spans 16 amino acids. Here the CDR3 DNA reads TGTGCCAGCAGTTACACCTCAACAGGGAACACCGGGGAGCTGTTTTTT. Encoded protein: CASSYTSTGNTGELFF.

The chain uses TRBV5-4 and TRBJ2-1; D may be TRBD1 (6 bases). The ends were cut back, 2 bases at V and 9 bases at J, with 15 bases in the middle. Germline values: CDR1 SGHNT, CDR2 YYREEE (reference sequence). The CDR3 has 14 residues. The CDR3 DNA reads TGTGCCAGCAGCTTCCTAACAGGGTCCAGTGAGCAGTTCTTC. Its translation: CASSFLTGSSEQFF.

The chain links TRBV28 to TRBJ1-5; TRBD1 matches at 9 bases. This CDR3 is 17 amino acids long. Losses at the gene ends were 6 bases for V and 0 bases for J; bases not matched to a gene: 9. The germline CDR1 and CDR2 sequences are MDHEN and SYDVKM. The CDR3 DNA reads as TGTGCCAGCAGAATCGCCGGGACAGGGAATAGCAATCAGCCCCAGCATTTT. This gives the protein CASRIAGTGNSNQPQHF. Full variable domain (missing parts from reference TRBV28 and TRBJ1-5): DVKVTQSSRYLVKRTGEKVFLECVQDMDHENMFWYRQDPGLGLRLIYFSYDVKMKEKGDIPEGYSVSREKKERFSLILESASTNQTSMYLCASRIAGTGNSNQPQHFGDGTRLSIL.

This clone was recorded only once. This chain links TRBV7-6 with TRBJ2-3; 10 bases line up with TRBD2. Trimming took 0 bases from V and 2 from J; bases not matched to a gene: 11. This CDR3 has 19 amino acids. Germline V gene lookup returns CDR1 SGHVS and CDR2 FNYEAQ. The CDR3 nucleotides read TGTGCCAGCAGCTTAGCCGGCCTAGCGGGGGAACTCGCCACAGATACGCAGTATTTT. Amino acid sequence: CASSLAGLAGELATDTQYF.

The V gene is TRBV4-1, the J gene TRBJ2-7, with a possible D match to TRBD1 (5 bases). CDR3 size: 14 residues. Germline V gives CDR1 MGHRA, CDR2 YSYEKL. The V gene lost 0 bases and the J gene lost 6 bases, with 12 bases spanning the gap. In DNA form, the CDR3 reads TGCGCCAGCAGCCAAGATTCGGGCAGGGTCGAGCAGTACTTC. Protein: CASSQDSGRVEQYF.